The TCR beta chain described here comes from a study of cytomegalovirus exposure and HLA in healthy donors. V lost 0 bases and J lost 2, with 8 bases in between. Germline-derived CDR1 and CDR2 are SGHNT and YENEEA. The CDR3 consists of 14 residues. Remarks on this clone: Its antigen is not known.

Assay: immunoSEQ multiplex PCR; the TCRdb copy retains only in-frame clones and omits some. The sample holds hundreds of thousands of clones, about nine tenths seen once. The donors were part of the validation cohort of roughly 110 subjects. That cohort was separate from the first cohort, which comprised fewer than 800 subjects. Study-wide findings and caveats: It was reportedly the case that the classifier diagnosed cytomegalovirus status with high specificity and sensitivity.

The sequenced sample was PBMCs. The sequence was collected from a woman between 18 and 30 years old in good health and CMV-seronegative. The rearrangement links TRBV11-3 to TRBJ2-7; no definite D call. CDR3 sequence: CASSLDGGTYEQYF. In nucleotides, the CDR3 is TGTGCCAGCAGCTTAGACGGCGGAACCTACGAGCAGTACTTC. Variable domain in full (rest from reference TRBV11-3 and TRBJ2-7): EAGVVQSPRYKIIEKKQPVAFWCNPISGHNTLYWYLQNLGQGPELLIRYENEEAVDDSQLPKDRFSAERLKGVDSTLKIQPAELGDSAVYLCASSLDGGTYEQYFGPGTRLTVT.